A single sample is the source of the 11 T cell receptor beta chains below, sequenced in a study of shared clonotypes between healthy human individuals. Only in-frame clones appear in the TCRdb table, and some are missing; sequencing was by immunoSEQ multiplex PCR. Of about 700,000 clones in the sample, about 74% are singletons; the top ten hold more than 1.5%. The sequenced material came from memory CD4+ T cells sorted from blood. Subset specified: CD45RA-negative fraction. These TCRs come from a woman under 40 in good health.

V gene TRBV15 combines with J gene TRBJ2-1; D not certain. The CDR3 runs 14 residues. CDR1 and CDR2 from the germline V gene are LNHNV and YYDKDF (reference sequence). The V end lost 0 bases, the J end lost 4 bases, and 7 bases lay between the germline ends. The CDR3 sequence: CATSRDLEYNEQFF. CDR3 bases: TGTGCCACCAGCAGAGACCTCGAGTACAATGAGCAGTTCTTC.

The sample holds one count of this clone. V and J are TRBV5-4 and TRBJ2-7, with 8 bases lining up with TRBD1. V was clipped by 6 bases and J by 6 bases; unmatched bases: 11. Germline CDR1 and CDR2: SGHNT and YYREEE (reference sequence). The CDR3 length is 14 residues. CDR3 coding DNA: TGTGCCAGCACCCCGGGGACAGGCGTGGGCGAGCAGTACTTC. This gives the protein CASTPGTGVGEQYF.

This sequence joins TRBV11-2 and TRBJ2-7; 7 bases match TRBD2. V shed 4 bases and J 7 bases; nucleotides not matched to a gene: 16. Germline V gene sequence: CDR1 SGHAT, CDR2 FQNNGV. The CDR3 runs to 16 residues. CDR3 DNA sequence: TGTGCCAGCAGCTACCCTCGGGCGGGACTATCGGGGGAGCAGTACTTC. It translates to CASSYPRAGLSGEQYF.

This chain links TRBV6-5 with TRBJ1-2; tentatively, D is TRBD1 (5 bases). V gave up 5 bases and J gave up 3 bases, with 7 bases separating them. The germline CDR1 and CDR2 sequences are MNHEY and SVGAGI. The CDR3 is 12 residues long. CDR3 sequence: CASSTTDYGYTF. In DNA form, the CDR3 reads TGTGCCAGCAGTACGACAGACTATGGCTACACCTTC.

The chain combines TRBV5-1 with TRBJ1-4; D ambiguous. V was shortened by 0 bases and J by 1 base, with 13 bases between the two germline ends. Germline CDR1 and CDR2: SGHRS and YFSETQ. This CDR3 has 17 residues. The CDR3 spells CASSLDLSDGTNEKLFF. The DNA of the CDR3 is TGCGCCAGCAGCTTGGATCTAAGTGACGGAACTAATGAAAAACTGTTTTTT.

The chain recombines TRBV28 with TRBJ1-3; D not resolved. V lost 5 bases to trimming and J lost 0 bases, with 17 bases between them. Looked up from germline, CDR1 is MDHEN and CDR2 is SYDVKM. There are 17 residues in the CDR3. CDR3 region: CASSGPLGRYSGNTIYF. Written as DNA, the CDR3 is TGTGCCAGCAGTGGCCCCTTGGGCAGGTACTCTGGAAACACCATATATTTT.

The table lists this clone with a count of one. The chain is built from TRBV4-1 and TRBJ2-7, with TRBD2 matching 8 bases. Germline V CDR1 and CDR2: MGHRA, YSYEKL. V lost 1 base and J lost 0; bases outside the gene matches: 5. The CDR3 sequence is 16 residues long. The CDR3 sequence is CASSQGLARGSYEQYF. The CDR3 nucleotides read TGCGCCAGCAGCCAAGGACTAGCGAGGGGCTCCTACGAGCAGTACTTC.

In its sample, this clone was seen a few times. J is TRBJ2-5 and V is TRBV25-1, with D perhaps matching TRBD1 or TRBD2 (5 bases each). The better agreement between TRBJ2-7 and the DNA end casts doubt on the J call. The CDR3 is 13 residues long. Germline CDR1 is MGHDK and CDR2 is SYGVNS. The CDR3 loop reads CASSRDVPYEQYF. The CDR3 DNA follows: TGTGCCAGCAGCCGGGACGTCCCCTACGAGCAGTACTTC.

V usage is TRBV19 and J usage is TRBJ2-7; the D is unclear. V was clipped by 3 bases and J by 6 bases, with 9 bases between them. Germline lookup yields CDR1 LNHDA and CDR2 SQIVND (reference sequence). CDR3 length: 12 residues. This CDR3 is CASSIAASEQYF. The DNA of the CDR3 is TGTGCCAGTAGTATCGCCGCTAGCGAGCAGTACTTC.

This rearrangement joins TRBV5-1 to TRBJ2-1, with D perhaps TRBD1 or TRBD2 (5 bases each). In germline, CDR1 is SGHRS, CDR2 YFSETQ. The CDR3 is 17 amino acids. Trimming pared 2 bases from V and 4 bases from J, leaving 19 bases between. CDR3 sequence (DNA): TGCGCCAGCAGCTTCGGGATGACAGTACTGGTATACAATGAGCAGTTCTTC. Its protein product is CASSFGMTVLVYNEQFF.

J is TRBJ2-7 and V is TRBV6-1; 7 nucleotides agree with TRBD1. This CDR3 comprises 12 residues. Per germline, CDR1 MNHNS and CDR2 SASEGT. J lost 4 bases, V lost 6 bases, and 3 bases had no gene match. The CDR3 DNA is TGTGCCAGCAGCTACAGGGGATACGAGCAGTACTTC. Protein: CASSYRGYEQYF.